These T cell receptor beta chains were read from a single sample in a study of technical replicates of blood from a few donors. Produced via immunoSEQ multiplex PCR; TCRdb's table is partial and in-frame only. The data contain some 66,000 clones, roughly 90% of them seen just once; the ten biggest clones take up 3.5% to 5%. Sequenced input: PBMCs. All receptors come from a human donor in good health. Some clones in this sample may be carry-over from other donors' samples. Both conserved end residues are part of each CDR3. A D gene is named only where the DNA matches it firmly. The listing skips clone size in some rows; elsewhere it reads once, few, many or a size class.

clone_size	v_call	j_call	d_call	cdr3_length	cdr3_nt	cdr3_aa
NA	TRBV15	TRBJ2-1	NA	15	TGTGCCACCAGCAGAGGAGCGGCCTCCTACAATGAGCAGTTCTTC	CATSRGAASYNEQFF
NA	TRBV4-1	TRBJ2-1	TRBD2	16	TGCGCCAGCAGCCCAGCCGGACTAGCGGGAGTGGCTGAGCAGTTCTTC	CASSPAGLAGVAEQFF
NA	TRBV4-3	TRBJ2-3	NA	15	TGCGCCAGCAGCCAAGATCTAACGGGAGTAAATACGCAGTATTTT	CASSQDLTGVNTQYF
NA	TRBV4-2	TRBJ2-3	NA	15	TGTGCCAGCAGCCAAGAGGGGACTCCTCCAGATACGCAGTATTTT	CASSQEGTPPDTQYF
NA	TRBV7-9	TRBJ1-5	NA	16	TGTGCCAGCAGTCCCGGACAGACTACTAGCAATCAGCCCCAGCATTTT	CASSPGQTTSNQPQHF
once	TRBV18	TRBJ2-2	NA	14	TGTGCCAGCTCACCGGACAGAAACACCGGGGAGCTGTTTTTT	CASSPDRNTGELFF
NA	TRBV2	TRBJ1-6	NA	15	TGTGCCAGCCAACAGGCTCGTCACGTCGGTTCACCCCTCCACTTT	CASQQARHVGSPLHF
NA	TRBV30	TRBJ1-1	NA	13	TGTGCCTGGAGGGAGGACAGCCACACTGAAGCTTTCTTT	CAWREDSHTEAFF
NA	TRBV4-1	TRBJ2-1	TRBD2	16	TGCGCCAGCAGCCAAGTGGGCGGGAGGACGAGCAATGAGCAGTTCTTC	CASSQVGGRTSNEQFF
few	TRBV13	TRBJ1-1	TRBD1	13	TGTGCCAGCACCAGACAGGGGCGACGTGAAGCTTTCTTT	CASTRQGRREAFF
NA	TRBV18	TRBJ2-3	NA	13	TGTGCCAGCTCCCCTGGACAACCAGATACGCAGTATTTT	CASSPGQPDTQYF
once	TRBV11-2	TRBJ2-7	NA	12	TGTGCCAGCAGCTTCTGGGGCCACGAGCAGTACTTC	CASSFWGHEQYF
NA	TRBV30	TRBJ2-3	NA	12	TGTGCCTGGAGTGCCAGACTTCATACGCAGTATTTT	CAWSARLHTQYF
NA	TRBV5-1	TRBJ2-3	TRBD1	17	TGCGCCAGCAGCTTCTATCGGACAGGGGGATCATCGGATACGCAGTATTTT	CASSFYRTGGSSDTQYF
NA	TRBV25-1	TRBJ2-1	TRBD2	15	TGTGCCAGCAGTTCCCTACCGGGAGGGTGGAATGAGCAGTTCTTC	CASSSLPGGWNEQFF
NA	TRBV5-8	TRBJ1-5	NA	16	TGTGCCAGCAGCCCACAGGAAGGGGCGGCCAATCAGCCCCAGCATTTT	CASSPQEGAANQPQHF
NA	TRBV6-6	TRBJ2-3	TRBD1	14	TGTGCCAGCGGCCGGGACAGGGGCACGGATACGCAGTATTTT	CASGRDRGTDTQYF
NA	TRBV5-1	TRBJ2-7	TRBD2	15	TGCGCCAGCAGCTCGGAACGACTAGCTCTTGGCGAGCAGTACTTC	CASSSERLALGEQYF
NA	TRBV6-6	TRBJ1-4	NA	12	TGTGCCAGCCGAGGGAGAGGAGAAAAACTGTTTTTT	CASRGRGEKLFF
NA	TRBV10-3	TRBJ1-2	NA	16	TGTGCCATCAGTGAAAATTTAGCGAGGAACGACTATGGCTACACCTTC	CAISENLARNDYGYTF
NA	TRBV7-2	TRBJ2-7	TRBD2	15	TGTGCCAGCAGCTCCCAGACTAGCGGCGGGTCCGAGCAGTACTTC	CASSSQTSGGSEQYF
once	TRBV9	TRBJ2-3	TRBD2	15	TGTGCCAGCAGTTACAGACTAGCGGGACGATATACGCAGTATTTT	CASSYRLAGRYTQYF
NA	TRBV5-1	TRBJ2-7	TRBD2	14	TGCGCCAGCGGGAGCGGGGGGTCCTCCTACGAGCAGTACTTC	CASGSGGSSYEQYF
NA	TRBV29-1	TRBJ1-6	TRBD1	14	TGCAGCGTTGGACAGGGGGAGGTCGGATCACCCCTCCACTTT	CSVGQGEVGSPLHF
NA	TRBV30	TRBJ1-2	TRBD1	12	TGTGCCTGGACCGAACAGGGACAGGGCTACACCTTC	CAWTEQGQGYTF
NA	TRBV9	TRBJ1-6	TRBD1	15	TGTGCCAGCAGCGTAGAAACAGGGGGCTATTCACCCCTCCACTTT	CASSVETGGYSPLHF
NA	TRBV18	TRBJ1-2	TRBD1	15	TGTGCCAGCTCTAGAACTGACAGGGCCAACTATGGCTACACCTTC	CASSRTDRANYGYTF
many	TRBV4-2	TRBJ2-7	TRBD1	15	TGTGCCAGCAGCCAGGATGGGGACAGGGGGAGTGAGCAGTACTTC	CASSQDGDRGSEQYF
NA	TRBV9	TRBJ2-2	NA	12	TGTGCCAGCAGCCCCCGTAACGGGGAGCTGTTTTTT	CASSPRNGELFF
NA	TRBV15	TRBJ1-4	NA	16	TGTGCCACCAGCAGAGGCCGCCAGGGGACTAATGAAAAACTGTTTTTT	CATSRGRQGTNEKLFF
NA	TRBV6-5	TRBJ2-7	TRBD1	16	TGTGCCAGCAGTTACTCCGGGACAGGGGGCAGTTACGAGCAGTACTTC	CASSYSGTGGSYEQYF
NA	TRBV10-3	TRBJ1-4	NA	14	TGTGCCATCAGCAGGGATGTTACTAATGAAAAACTGTTTTTT	CAISRDVTNEKLFF
few	TRBV2	TRBJ1-4	TRBD1	15	TGTGCCAGCCGGGGTCCGGGACAGGGATTTGAAAAACTGTTTTTT	CASRGPGQGFEKLFF
NA	TRBV9	TRBJ2-5	TRBD2	16	TGTGCCAGCAGCGTAGCTGTTCTAGCGGGGGGAGAGACCCAGTACTTC	CASSVAVLAGGETQYF
NA	TRBV4-1	TRBJ1-3	TRBD1	15	TGCGCCAGCAGCCAAGTACCAGGGGGAATAAACACCATATATTTT	CASSQVPGGINTIYF
NA	TRBV20-1	TRBJ2-7	NA	11	TGCAGTGCTTTACAGGCCTACGAGCAGTACTTC	CSALQAYEQYF
NA	TRBV29-1	TRBJ1-1	NA	12	TGCAGCGTGCGCGGGGCCACCCTAGTAGCTTTCTTT	CSVRGATLVAFF
NA	TRBV27	TRBJ2-3	NA	14	TGTGCCAGCAGTTTCCGGGGACTCACGAATACGCAGTATTTT	CASSFRGLTNTQYF
NA	TRBV5-1	TRBJ2-7	NA	14	TGCGCCAGCAGCTTGGCCAGGCAGTCCTACGAGCAGTACTTC	CASSLARQSYEQYF
NA	TRBV27	TRBJ2-1	TRBD2	19	TGTGCCAGCAGTTTAACCAGGACCGTAACGGCTAGCGGGAGCAATGAGCAGTTCTTC	CASSLTRTVTASGSNEQFF
once	TRBV5-6	TRBJ1-2	TRBD1	16	TGTGCCAGCAGCCCGGGACAGGTCCTAGCTAACTATGGCTACACCTTC	CASSPGQVLANYGYTF